The sample holds a few counts of the clone carrying this TCR beta chain. Its specificity is not known. This specimen belongs to a study of T-cell memory formation after mild COVID-19. Trimming removed 8 bases from V and 4 bases from J; junction bases left unmatched: 11. The CDR3 contains 16 residues. From germline, CDR1 is MNHEY and CDR2 SMNVEV (reference sequence). Study outcomes and limitations: For second-wave clones that peaked at day 37, SARS-CoV-2 specificity went unverified. Contracting clones from day 15 to 85 had balanced CD4/CD8; later expanders favoured CD4+. CD4+ contracting clones were found mainly in CM and EM, and CD8+ ones in EMRA.

Amplification by 5'RACE using constant-segment primers produced TCR alpha and TCR beta cDNA libraries that carried sample barcodes and UMIs. TCRdb re-called the 5' RACE reads through MiXCR, storing one row per CDR3 protein. The sample contains 140,000 or so distinct CDR3 sequences, around 15% of which appear only once. The sample was PBMCs or a T cell subset sorted from them (not recorded which). The V and J genes are TRBV27 and TRBJ2-3; 11 positions agree with TRBD2. The clonotype originates from an adult woman who had mild COVID-19 (a few samples of this study predate the infection). Cell type and time point are not known. CDR3 coding DNA: TGTGCCAGCCAGGAGGGACTAGCGGTCTTCCCAGATACGCAGTATTTT. Translation: CASQEGLAVFPDTQYF.